This T cell receptor (beta chain) was sequenced in a study of cytomegalovirus exposure and HLA in healthy donors. Across the study: Early released data had roughly 81 million unique TCRs, all coming from HLA-typed donors.

On this clone: No antigen is known for it.

Use of 60 Vbeta and 13 Jbeta primers characterized the PCR. Sequenced by immunoSEQ multiplex PCR; TCRdb stores in-frame clones only, minus some. The sample lists 130,000 to 150,000 clones; 64% were seen once. The germline V gene has CDR1 ENHRY and CDR2 SYGVKD. The CDR3 runs to 16 residues. The V gene end was trimmed by 0 bases and the J gene end by 7 bases; junction bases not matched to a gene: 6. Study-wide results and caveats: TCR beta chains numbering some 160 were designated cytomegalovirus-associated. Sequencing depth across donors, presence/absence analyses assumed, was roughly uniform. Follow-up analysis seemed to connect common viral pathogens with several of the most significant clusters identified.

The source of this sequence is a woman between 25 and 40 years old in good health and CMV-seropositive. The chain has TRBV10-3 and TRBJ1-2; 12 bases are shared with TRBD1. Sequenced input: PBMCs. CDR3 protein: CAISESVGTGGSGYTF. The DNA for the CDR3 is TGTGCCATCAGTGAGTCGGTAGGGACAGGGGGCTCTGGCTACACCTTC.